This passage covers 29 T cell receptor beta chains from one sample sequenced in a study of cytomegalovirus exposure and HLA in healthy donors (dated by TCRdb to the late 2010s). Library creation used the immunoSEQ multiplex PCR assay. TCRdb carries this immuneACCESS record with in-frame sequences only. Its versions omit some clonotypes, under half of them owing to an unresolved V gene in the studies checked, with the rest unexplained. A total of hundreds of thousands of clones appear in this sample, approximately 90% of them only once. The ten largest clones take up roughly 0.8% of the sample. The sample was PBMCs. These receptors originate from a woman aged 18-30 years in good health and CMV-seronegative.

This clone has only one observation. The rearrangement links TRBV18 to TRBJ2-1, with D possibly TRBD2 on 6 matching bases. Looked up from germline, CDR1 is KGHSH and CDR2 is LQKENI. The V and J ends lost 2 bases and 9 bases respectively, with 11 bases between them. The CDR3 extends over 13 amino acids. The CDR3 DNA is TGTGCCAGCTCACCAGAGACTAGTAGTGAGCAGTTCTTC. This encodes CASSPETSSEQFF.

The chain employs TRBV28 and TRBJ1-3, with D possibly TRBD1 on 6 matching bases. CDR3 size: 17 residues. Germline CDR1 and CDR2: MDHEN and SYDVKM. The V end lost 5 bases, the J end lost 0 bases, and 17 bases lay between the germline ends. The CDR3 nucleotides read TGTGCCAGCAGTCCTACAGGGTACATAAACTCTGGAAACACCATATATTTT. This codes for CASSPTGYINSGNTIYF.

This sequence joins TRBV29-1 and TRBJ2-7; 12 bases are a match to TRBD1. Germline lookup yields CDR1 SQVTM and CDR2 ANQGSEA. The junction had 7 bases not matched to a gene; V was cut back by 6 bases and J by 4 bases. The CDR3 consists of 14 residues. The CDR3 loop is CSVMGDRGRYEQYF. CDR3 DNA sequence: TGCAGCGTCATGGGGGACAGGGGGCGGTACGAGCAGTACTTC.

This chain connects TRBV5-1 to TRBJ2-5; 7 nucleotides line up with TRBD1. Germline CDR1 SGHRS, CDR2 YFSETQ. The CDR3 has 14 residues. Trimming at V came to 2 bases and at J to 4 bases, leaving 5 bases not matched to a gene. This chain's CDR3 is CASSFGTVVETQYF. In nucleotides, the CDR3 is TGCGCCAGCAGCTTCGGGACAGTTGTAGAGACCCAGTACTTC.

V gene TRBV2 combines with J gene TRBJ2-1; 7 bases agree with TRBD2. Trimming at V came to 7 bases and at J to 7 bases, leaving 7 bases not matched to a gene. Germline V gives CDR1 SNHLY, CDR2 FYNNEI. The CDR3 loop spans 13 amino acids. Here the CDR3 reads CASIAGGRNEQFF. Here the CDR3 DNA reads TGTGCCAGCATAGCGGGCGGGCGGAATGAGCAGTTCTTC.

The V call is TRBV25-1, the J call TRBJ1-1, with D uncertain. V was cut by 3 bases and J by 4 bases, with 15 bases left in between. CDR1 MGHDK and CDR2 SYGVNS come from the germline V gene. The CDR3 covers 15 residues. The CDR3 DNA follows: TGTGCCAGCAGTGATCCTGGTGTTTTCGGCACTGAAGCTTTCTTT. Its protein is CASSDPGVFGTEAFF. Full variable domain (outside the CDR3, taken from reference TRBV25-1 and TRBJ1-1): EADIYQTPRYLVIGTGKKITLECSQTMGHDKMYWYQQDPGMELHLIHYSYGVNSTEKGDLSSESTVSRIRTEHFPLTLESARPSHTSQYLCASSDPGVFGTEAFFGQGTRLTVV.

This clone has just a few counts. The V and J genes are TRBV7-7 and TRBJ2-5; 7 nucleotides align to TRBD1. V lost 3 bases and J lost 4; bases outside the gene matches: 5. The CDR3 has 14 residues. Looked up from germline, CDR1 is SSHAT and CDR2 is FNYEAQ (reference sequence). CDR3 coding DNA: TGTGCCAGCAGCTTGGTAGGGGGCGTAGAGACCCAGTACTTC. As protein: CASSLVGGVETQYF.

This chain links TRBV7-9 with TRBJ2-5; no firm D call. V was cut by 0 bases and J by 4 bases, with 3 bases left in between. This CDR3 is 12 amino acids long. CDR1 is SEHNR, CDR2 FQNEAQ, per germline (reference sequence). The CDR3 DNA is TGTGCCAGCAGCTTAGCCCTAGAGACCCAGTACTTC. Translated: CASSLALETQYF. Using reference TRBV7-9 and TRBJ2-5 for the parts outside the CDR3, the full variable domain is DTGVSQNPRHKITKRGQNVTFRCDPISEHNRLYWYRQTLGQGPEFLTYFQNEAQLEKSRLLSDRFSAERPKGSFSTLEIQRTEQGDSAMYLCASSLALETQYFGPGTRLLVL.

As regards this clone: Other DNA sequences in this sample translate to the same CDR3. In DNA, the CDR3 is TGTGCCAGCAGTGGGGGAGGGAACTATGGCTACACCTTC. This gives the protein CASSGGGNYGYTF. The chain recombines TRBV2 with TRBJ1-2; the D is unclear. Germline CDR1 is SNHLY and CDR2 is FYNNEI. Trimming removed 4 bases from V and 2 bases from J, with 8 bases in between. The CDR3 runs 13 residues.

In DNA, the CDR3 is TGTGCCAGCAGCTTAGCGGGGCATCAGCCCCAGCATTTT. It specifies CASSLAGHQPQHF. The genes are TRBV7-9 and TRBJ1-5, with D tentatively TRBD1 (5 bases). Germline V gene sequence: CDR1 SEHNR, CDR2 FQNEAQ (reference sequence). This CDR3 is built from 13 residues. The V end lost 0 bases, the J end lost 5 bases, and 5 bases lay between the germline ends.

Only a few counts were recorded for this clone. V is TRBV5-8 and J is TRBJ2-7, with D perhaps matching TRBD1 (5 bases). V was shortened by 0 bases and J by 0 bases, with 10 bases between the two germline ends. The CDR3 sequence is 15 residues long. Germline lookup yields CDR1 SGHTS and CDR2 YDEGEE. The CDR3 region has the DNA TGTGCCAGCAGCTTGGGAGACAGTAGCTCCTACGAGCAGTACTTC. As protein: CASSLGDSSSYEQYF.

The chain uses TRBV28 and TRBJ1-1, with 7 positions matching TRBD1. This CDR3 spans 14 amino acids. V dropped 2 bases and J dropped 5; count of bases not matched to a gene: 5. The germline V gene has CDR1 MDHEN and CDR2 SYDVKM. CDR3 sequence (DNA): TGTGCCAGCAGTTTACCCCCAGGGGGGACTGAAGCTTTCTTT. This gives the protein CASSLPPGGTEAFF.

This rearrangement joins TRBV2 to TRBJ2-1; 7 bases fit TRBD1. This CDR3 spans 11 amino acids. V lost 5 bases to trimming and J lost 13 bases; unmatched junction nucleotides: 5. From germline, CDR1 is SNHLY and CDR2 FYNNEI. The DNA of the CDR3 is TGTGCCAGCAGTCGACAGGGTCATCAGTTCTTC. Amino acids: CASSRQGHQFF.

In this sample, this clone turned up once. CDR3 loop: CASRVGGTEAFF. The DNA for the CDR3 is TGTGCCAGCAGGGTGGGGGGCACTGAAGCTTTCTTT. This chain joins TRBV7-9 and TRBJ1-1, with a weak D call TRBD1 (5 bases). CDR1 and CDR2 from the germline V gene are SEHNR and FQNEAQ (reference sequence). V gave up 6 bases and J gave up 4 bases, with 9 bases separating them. The CDR3 is made up of 12 amino acids.

CDR3 in amino acids: CASSLHRNENSPLHF. The DNA of the CDR3 is TGTGCCAGCAGTTTACACAGGAATGAAAATTCACCCCTCCACTTT. The J gene is TRBJ1-6, the V gene TRBV27, with TRBD1 as a possible D gene (5 bases). Per germline, CDR1 MNHEY and CDR2 SMNVEV (reference sequence). The CDR3 totals 15 residues. The V and J ends lost 2 bases and 7 bases respectively, with 12 bases between them.

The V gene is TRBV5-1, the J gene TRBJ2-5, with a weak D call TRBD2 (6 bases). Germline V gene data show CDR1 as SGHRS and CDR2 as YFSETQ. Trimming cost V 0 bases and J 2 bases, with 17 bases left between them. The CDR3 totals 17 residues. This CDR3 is CASSLAGASVTQETQYF. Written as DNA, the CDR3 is TGCGCCAGCAGCTTGGCCGGGGCTAGCGTCACACAAGAGACCCAGTACTTC.

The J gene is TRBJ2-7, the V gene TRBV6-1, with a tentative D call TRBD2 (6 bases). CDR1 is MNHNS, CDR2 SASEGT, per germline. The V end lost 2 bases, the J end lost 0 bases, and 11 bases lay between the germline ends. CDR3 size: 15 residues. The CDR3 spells CASSEIREASYEQYF. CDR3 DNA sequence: TGTGCCAGCAGTGAAATTAGGGAGGCCTCCTACGAGCAGTACTTC.

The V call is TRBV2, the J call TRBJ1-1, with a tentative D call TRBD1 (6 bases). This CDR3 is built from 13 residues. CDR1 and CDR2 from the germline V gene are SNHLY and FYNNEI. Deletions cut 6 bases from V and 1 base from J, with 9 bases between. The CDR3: CASRVQGNTEAFF. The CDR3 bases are TGTGCCAGCAGAGTACAGGGGAACACTGAAGCTTTCTTT.

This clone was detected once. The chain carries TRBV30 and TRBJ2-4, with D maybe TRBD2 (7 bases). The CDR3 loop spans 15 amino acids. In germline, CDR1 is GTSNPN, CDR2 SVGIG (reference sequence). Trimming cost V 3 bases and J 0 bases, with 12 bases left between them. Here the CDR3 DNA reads TGTGCCTGGAGCTCCGGGGGGCTAGCCAAAAACATTCAGTACTTC. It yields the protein CAWSSGGLAKNIQYF.

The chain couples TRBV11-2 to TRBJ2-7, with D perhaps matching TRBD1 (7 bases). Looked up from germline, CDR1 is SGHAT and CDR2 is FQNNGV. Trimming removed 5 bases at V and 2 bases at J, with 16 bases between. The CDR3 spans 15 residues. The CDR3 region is CASSTTGRRAYEQYF. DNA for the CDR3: TGTGCCAGCAGCACGACAGGGAGGAGGGCCTACGAGCAGTACTTC.

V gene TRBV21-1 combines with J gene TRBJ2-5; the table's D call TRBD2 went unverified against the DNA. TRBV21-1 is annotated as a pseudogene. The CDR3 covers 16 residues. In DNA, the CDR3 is TGTGCCAGCAGCAAAGAGTCCCCGGGGGGCGGAGAGACCCAGTACTTC. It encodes CASSKESPGGGETQYF.

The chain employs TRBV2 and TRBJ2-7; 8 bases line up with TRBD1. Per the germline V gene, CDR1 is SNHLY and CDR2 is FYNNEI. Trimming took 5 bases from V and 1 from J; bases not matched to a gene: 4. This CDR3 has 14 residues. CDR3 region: CASSRDRRSYEQYF. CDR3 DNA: TGTGCCAGCAGTCGGGACAGGCGTTCCTACGAGCAGTACTTC.

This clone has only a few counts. As DNA, the CDR3 is TGTGCCAGTAGTATAGATCTATCAGGGGATGAAAAACTGTTTTTT. It is translated as CASSIDLSGDEKLFF. V usage is TRBV19 and J usage is TRBJ1-4; a weak D match, TRBD1 (6 bases). From germline, CDR1 is LNHDA and CDR2 SQIVND (reference sequence). This CDR3 region has 15 residues. Trimming shortened V by 0 bases and J by 6 bases, and 11 bases separated the two germline ends.

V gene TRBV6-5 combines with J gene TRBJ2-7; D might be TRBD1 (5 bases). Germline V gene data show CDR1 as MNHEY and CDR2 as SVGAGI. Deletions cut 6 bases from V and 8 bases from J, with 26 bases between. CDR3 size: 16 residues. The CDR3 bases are TGTGCCAGCAGCTACGCCCGCCAGGGTAGTATGGTACAGCAGTACTTC. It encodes CASSYARQGSMVQQYF.

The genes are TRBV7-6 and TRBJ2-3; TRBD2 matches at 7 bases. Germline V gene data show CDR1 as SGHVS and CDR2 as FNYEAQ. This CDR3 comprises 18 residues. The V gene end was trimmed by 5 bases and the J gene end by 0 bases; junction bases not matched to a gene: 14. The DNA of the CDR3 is TGTGCCAGCAGCCCATGGGGGACGGGGGGTACTAGCACAGATACGCAGTATTTT. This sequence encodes CASSPWGTGGTSTDTQYF.

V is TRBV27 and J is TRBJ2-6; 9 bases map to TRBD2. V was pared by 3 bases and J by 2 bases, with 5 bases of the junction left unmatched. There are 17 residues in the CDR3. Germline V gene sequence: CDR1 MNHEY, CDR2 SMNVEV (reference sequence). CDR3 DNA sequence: TGTGCCAGCAGTTTGCGGGGGGGGGCCGCTGGGGCCAACGTCCTGACTTTC. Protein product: CASSLRGGAAGANVLTF. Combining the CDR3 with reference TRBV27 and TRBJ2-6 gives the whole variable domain EAQVTQNPRYLITVTGKKLTVTCSQNMNHEYMSWYRQDPGLGLRQIYYSMNVEVTDKGDVPEGYKVSRKEKRNFPLILESPSPNQTSLYFCASSLRGGAAGANVLTFGAGSRLTVL.

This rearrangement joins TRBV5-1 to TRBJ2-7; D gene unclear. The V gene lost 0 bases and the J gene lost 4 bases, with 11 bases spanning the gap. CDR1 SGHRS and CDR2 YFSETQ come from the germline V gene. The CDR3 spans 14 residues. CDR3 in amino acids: CASSLDVGDYEQYF. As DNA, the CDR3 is TGCGCCAGCAGCTTGGACGTAGGAGATTACGAGCAGTACTTC.

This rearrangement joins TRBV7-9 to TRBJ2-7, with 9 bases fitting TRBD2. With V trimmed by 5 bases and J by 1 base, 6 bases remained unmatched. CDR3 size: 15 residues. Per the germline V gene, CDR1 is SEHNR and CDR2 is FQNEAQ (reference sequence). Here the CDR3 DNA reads TGTGCCAGCAGCGGGAAGACTAGCGGTTCCTACGAGCAGTACTTC. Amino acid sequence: CASSGKTSGSYEQYF.

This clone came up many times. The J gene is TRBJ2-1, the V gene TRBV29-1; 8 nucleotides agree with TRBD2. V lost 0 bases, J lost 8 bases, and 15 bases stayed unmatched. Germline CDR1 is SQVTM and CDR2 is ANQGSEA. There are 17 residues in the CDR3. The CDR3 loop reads CSVEDWGDGRAGDEQFF. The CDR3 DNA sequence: TGCAGCGTTGAAGATTGGGGGGACGGGAGGGCCGGTGATGAGCAGTTCTTC.